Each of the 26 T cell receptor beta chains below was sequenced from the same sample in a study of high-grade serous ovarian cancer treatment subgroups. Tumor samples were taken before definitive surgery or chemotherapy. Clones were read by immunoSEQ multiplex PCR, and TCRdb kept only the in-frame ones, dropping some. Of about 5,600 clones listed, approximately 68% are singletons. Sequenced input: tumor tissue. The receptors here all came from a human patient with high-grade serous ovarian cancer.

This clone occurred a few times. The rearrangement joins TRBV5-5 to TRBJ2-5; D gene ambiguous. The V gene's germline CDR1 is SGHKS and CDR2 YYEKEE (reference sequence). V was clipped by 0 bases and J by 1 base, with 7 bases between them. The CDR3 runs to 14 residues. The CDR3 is CASSLGQIQETQYF. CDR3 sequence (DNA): TGTGCCAGCAGCTTGGGCCAGATCCAAGAGACCCAGTACTTC.

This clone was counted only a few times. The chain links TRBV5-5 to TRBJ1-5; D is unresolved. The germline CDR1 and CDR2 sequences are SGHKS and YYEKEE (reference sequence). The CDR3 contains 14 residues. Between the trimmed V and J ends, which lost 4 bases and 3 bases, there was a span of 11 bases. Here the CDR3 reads CASSRAALNQPQHF. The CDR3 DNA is TGTGCCAGCAGCCGGGCCGCACTCAATCAGCCCCAGCATTTT.

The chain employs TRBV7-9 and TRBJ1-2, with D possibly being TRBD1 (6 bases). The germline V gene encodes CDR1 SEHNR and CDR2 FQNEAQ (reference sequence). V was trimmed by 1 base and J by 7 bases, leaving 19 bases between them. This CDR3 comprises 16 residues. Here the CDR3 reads CASSLEVVRGGSGYTF. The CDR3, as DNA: TGTGCCAGCAGCTTAGAGGTTGTCAGGGGTGGATCTGGCTACACCTTC. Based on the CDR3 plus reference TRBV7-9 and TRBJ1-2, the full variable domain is DTGVSQNPRHKITKRGQNVTFRCDPISEHNRLYWYRQTLGQGPEFLTYFQNEAQLEKSRLLSDRFSAERPKGSFSTLEIQRTEQGDSAMYLCASSLEVVRGGSGYTFGSGTRLTVV.

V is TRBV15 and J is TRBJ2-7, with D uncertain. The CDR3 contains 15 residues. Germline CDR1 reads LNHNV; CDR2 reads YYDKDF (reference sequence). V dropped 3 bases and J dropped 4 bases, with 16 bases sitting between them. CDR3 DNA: TGTGCCACCAGCAGGCCGTTGGGTCCTACATACGAGCAGTACTTC. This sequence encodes CATSRPLGPTYEQYF.

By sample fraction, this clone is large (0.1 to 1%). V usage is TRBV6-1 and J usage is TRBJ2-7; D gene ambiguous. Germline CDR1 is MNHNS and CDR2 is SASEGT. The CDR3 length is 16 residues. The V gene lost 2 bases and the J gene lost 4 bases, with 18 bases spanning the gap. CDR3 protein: CASSEPGSSLTYEQYV. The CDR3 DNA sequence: TGTGCCAGCAGTGAACCTGGATCCTCCCTCACTTACGAGCAGTACGTC.

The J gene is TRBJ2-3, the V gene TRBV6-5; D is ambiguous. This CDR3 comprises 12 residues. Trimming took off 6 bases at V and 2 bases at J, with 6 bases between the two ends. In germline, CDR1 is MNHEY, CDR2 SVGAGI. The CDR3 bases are TGTGCCAGCAGCTCTATCACAGATACGCAGTATTTT. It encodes CASSSITDTQYF.

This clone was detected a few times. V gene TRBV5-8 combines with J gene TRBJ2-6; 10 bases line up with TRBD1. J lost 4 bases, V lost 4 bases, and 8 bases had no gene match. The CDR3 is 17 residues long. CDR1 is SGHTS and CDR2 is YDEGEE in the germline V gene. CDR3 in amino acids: CASSKRQGAEGANVLTF. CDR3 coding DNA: TGTGCCAGCAGCAAAAGACAGGGGGCCGAGGGGGCCAACGTCCTGACTTTC.

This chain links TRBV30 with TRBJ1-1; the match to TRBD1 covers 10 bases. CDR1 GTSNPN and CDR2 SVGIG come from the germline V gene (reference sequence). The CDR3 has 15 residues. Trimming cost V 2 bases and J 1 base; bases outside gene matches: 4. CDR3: CAWSPWDRGNTEAFF. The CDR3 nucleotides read TGTGCCTGGAGTCCGTGGGACAGGGGGAACACTGAAGCTTTCTTT.

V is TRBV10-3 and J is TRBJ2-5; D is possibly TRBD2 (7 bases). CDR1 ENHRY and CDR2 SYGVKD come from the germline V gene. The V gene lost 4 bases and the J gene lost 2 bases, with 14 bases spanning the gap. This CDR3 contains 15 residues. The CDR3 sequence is CAISGEGGWQETQYF. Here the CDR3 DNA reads TGTGCCATCAGTGGTGAGGGGGGGTGGCAAGAGACCCAGTACTTC.

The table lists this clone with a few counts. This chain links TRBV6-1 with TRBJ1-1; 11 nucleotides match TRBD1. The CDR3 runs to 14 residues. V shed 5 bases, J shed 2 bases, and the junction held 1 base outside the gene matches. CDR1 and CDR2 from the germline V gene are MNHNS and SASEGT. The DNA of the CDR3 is TGTGCCAGCAGTCGGACAGGGGGCAACACTGAAGCTTTCTTT. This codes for CASSRTGGNTEAFF.

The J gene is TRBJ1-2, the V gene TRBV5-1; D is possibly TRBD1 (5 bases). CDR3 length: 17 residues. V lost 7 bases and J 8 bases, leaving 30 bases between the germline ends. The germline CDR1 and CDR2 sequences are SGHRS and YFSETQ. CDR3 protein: CASRPSRAGSGALGYTF. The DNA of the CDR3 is TGCGCCAGCCGACCGTCCAGGGCTGGTAGCGGGGCACTCGGCTACACCTTC.

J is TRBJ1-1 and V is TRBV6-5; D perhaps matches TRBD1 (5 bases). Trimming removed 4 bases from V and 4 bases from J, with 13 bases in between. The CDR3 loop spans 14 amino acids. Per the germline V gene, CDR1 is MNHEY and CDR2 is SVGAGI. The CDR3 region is CASSLGRDVTEAFF. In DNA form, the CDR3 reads TGTGCCAGCAGTTTGGGCAGGGATGTCACTGAAGCTTTCTTT.

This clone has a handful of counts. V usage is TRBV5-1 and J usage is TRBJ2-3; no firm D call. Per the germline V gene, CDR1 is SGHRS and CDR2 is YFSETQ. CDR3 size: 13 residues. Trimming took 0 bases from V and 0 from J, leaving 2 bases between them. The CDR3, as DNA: TGCGCCAGCAGCTTGGAGAGCACAGATACGCAGTATTTT. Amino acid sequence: CASSLESTDTQYF.

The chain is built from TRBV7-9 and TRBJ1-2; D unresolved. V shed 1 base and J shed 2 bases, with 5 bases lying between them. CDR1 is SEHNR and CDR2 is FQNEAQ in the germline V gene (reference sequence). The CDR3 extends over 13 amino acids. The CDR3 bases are TGTGCCAGCAGCTTAGGAGCCAACTATGGCTACACCTTC. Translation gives CASSLGANYGYTF.

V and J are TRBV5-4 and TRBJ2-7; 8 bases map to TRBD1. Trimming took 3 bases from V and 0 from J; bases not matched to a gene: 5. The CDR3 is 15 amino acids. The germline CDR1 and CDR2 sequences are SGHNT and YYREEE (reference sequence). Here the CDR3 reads CASSSRDRSSYEQYF. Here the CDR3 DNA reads TGTGCCAGCAGCTCCCGGGACAGGAGCTCCTACGAGCAGTACTTC.

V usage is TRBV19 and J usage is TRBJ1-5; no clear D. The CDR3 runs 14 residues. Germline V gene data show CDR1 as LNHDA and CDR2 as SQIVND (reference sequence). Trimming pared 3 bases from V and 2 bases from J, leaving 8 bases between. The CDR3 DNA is TGTGCCAGTAGTATCGCGGCGGGCAATCAGCCCCAGCATTTT. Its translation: CASSIAAGNQPQHF.

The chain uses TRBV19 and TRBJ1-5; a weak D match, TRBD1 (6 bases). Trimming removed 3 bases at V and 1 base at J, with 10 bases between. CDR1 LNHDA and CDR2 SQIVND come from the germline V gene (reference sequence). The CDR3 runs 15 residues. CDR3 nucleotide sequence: TGTGCCAGTAGTATTTGGGGGACAAGCAATCAGCCCCAGCATTTT. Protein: CASSIWGTSNQPQHF.

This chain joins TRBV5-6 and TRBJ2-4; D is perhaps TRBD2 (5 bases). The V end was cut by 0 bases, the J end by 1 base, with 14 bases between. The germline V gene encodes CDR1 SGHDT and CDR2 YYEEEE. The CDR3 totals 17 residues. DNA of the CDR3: TGTGCCAGCAGCTTGGGGGAGATTAGGCTGGCCAAAAACATTCAGTACTTC. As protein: CASSLGEIRLAKNIQYF.

The DNA of the CDR3 is TGTGCCAGTAGTGGCGGGGGGGCCGGGGAGACCCAGTACTTC. This encodes CASSGGGAGETQYF. This rearrangement joins TRBV19 to TRBJ2-5; 9 bases are a match to TRBD2. The CDR3 extends over 14 amino acids. Germline V lookup: CDR1 LNHDA, CDR2 SQIVND (reference sequence). The ends lost 5 bases at V and 5 bases at J; junction bases unmatched: 6. Looking up the rest from reference TRBV19 and TRBJ2-5 gives the full variable domain: DGGITQSPKYLFRKEGQNVTLSCEQNLNHDAMYWYRQDPGQGLRLIYYSQIVNDFQKGDIAEGYSVSREKKESFPLTVTSAQKNPTAFYLCASSGGGAGETQYFGPGTRLLVL.

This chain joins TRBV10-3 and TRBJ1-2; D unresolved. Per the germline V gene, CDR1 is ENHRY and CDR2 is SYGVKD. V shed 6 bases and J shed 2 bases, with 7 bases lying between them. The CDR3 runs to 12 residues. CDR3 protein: CAIRKRNYGYTF. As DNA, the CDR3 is TGTGCCATCAGGAAGAGAAACTATGGCTACACCTTC.

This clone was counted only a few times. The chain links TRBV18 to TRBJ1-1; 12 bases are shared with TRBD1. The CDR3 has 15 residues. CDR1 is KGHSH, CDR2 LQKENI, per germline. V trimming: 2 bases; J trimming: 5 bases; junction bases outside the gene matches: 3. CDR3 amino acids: CASSPGGQGATEAFF. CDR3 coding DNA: TGTGCCAGCTCACCAGGGGGACAGGGGGCAACTGAAGCTTTCTTT.

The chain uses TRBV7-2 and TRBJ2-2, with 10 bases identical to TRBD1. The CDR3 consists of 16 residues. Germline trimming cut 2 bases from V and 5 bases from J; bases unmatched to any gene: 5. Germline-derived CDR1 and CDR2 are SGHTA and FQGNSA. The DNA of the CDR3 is TGTGCCAGCAGCTTAAGACAGGGGGCAGAGACCGGGGAGCTGTTTTTT. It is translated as CASSLRQGAETGELFF. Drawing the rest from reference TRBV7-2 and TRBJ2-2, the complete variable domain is GAGVSQSPSNKVTEKGKDVELRCDPISGHTALYWYRQSLGQGLEFLIYFQGNSAPDKSGLPSDRFSAERTGGSVSTLTIQRTQQEDSAVYLCASSLRQGAETGELFFGEGSRLTVL.

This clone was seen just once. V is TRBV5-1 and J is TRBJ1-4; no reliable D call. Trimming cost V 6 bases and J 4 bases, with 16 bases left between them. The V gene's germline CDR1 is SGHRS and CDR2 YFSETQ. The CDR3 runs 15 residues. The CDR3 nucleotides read TGCGCCAGCACTACCTCGGGAACCTATAATGAAAAACTGTTTTTT. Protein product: CASTTSGTYNEKLFF.

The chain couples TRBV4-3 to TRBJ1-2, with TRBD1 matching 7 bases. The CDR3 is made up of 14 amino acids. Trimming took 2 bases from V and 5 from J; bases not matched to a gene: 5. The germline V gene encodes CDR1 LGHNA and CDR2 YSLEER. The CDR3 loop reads CASSQSARGYGYTF. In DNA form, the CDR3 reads TGCGCCAGCAGCCAATCCGCCAGGGGGTATGGCTACACCTTC.

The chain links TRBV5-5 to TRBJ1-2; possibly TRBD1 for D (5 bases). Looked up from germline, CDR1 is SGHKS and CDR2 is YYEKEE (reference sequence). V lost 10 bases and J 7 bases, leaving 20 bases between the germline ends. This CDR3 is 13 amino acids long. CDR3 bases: TGTGCCCTCGGTTTCGGGGGGAATCCTGGCTACACCTTC. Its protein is CALGFGGNPGYTF. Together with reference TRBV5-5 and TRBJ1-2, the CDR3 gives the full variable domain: DAGVTQSPTHLIKTRGQQVTLRCSPISGHKSVSWYQQVLGQGPQFIFQYYEKEERGRGNFPDRFSARQFPNYSSELNVNALLLGDSALYLCALGFGGNPGYTFGSGTRLTVV.

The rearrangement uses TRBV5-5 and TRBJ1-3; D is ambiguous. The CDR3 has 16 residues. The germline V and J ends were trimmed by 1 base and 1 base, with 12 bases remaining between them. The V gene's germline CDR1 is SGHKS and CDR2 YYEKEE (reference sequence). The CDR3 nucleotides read TGTGCCAGCAGCTTGATCGGACCCTCGTCTGGAAACACCATATATTTT. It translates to CASSLIGPSSGNTIYF.